This T cell receptor (beta chain) was captured by sequencing in a study of T cell repertoires in aging, cancer and after chemotherapy. V was pared by 6 bases and J by 0 bases, with 6 bases between. The CDR3 is made up of 12 amino acids. CDR1 SGHDT and CDR2 YYEEEE come from the germline V gene. Regarding the study as a whole: Immunological memory after chemotherapy cannot be judged from the repertoire data. Across the chemotherapy interval, each cancer cohort showed higher median generation probability, suggesting thymic rebound.

In its sample, this clonotype ranks as hyperexpanded. Its target is not known. TCR beta rearrangements were amplified from peripheral blood genomic DNA. Multiplex touch-down PCR with TRB-A/B primers amplified rearranged V-D-J TRB sequences. TCRdb re-analysed the multiplex PCR reads in MiXCR, keeping a single row per CDR3 protein. The table shows just under 800 distinct CDR3 sequences, with 55% to 60% occurring only once. This chain joins TRBV5-6 and TRBJ1-1; no clear D. The source material was blood. The TCR originated in a human donor with a blood cancer. CDR3 DNA sequence: TGTGCCAGCACGGGCCTGAACACTGAAGCTTTCTTT. It translates to CASTGLNTEAFF. The entire variable domain, with the rest obtained from reference TRBV5-6 and TRBJ1-1, is as follows: DAGVTQSPTHLIKTRGQQVTLRCSPKSGHDTVSWYQQALGQGPQFIFQYYEEEERQRGNFPDRFSGHQFPNYSSELNVNALLLGDSALYLCASTGLNTEAFFGQGTRLTVV.